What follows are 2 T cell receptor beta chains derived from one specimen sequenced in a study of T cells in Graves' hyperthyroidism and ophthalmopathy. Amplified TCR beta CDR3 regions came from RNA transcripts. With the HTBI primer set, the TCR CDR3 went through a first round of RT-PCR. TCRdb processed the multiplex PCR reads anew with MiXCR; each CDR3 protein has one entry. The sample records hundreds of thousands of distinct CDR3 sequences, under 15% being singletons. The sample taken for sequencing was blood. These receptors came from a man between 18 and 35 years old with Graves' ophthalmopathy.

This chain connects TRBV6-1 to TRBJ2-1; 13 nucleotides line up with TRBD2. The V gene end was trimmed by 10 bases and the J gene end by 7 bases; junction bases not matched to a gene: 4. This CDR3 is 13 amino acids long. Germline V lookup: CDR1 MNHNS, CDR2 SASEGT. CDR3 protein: CATSGLAGNEQFF. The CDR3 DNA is TGTGCCACCTCGGGACTAGCGGGAAATGAGCAGTTCTTC.

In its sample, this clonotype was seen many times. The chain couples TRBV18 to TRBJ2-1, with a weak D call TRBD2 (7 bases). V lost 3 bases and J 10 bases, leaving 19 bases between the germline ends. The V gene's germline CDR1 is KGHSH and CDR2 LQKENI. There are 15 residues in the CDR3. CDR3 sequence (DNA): TGTGCCAGCTCACCGACCGGGGGGCCCGCTAAGGAGCAGTTCTTC. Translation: CASSPTGGPAKEQFF. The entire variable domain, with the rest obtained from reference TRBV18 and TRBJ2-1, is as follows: NAGVMQNPRHLVRRRGQEARLRCSPMKGHSHVYWYRQLPEEGLKFMVYLQKENIIDESGMPKERFSAEFPKEGPSILRIQQVVRGDSAAYFCASSPTGGPAKEQFFGPGTRLTVL.